These 16 T cell receptor beta chains were sequenced from one sample in a study of cytomegalovirus exposure and HLA in healthy donors. Primers for the PCR totalled 60 Vbeta and 13 Jbeta. Method: immunoSEQ multiplex PCR; TCRdb's copy keeps in-frame clones and lacks some. The table includes 120,000 to 150,000 clones, around 75% detected once. The sequenced material came from PBMCs. The receptors were gathered from a man aged 40-49 years in good health and CMV-seronegative.

The rearrangement uses TRBV7-9 and TRBJ1-1; D might be TRBD1 (6 bases). The germline V and J ends were trimmed by 3 bases and 3 bases, with 14 bases remaining between them. The CDR3 covers 15 residues. The germline V gene encodes CDR1 SEHNR and CDR2 FQNEAQ (reference sequence). The CDR3 loop is CASSLVQGTHTEAFF. CDR3 DNA sequence: TGTGCCAGCAGCTTGGTCCAGGGGACCCACACTGAAGCTTTCTTT.

This clone appeared a few times. The chain recombines TRBV6-1 with TRBJ1-6; no reliable D call. Trimming took 7 bases from V and 5 from J, leaving 15 bases between them. Germline assignment: CDR1 MNHNS and CDR2 SASEGT. This CDR3 has 15 amino acids. CDR3: CASIPRIFNNSPLHF. CDR3 nucleotide sequence: TGTGCCAGCATCCCCAGGATCTTTAATAATTCACCCCTCCACTTT.

CDR3 amino acids: CASSDPEVGGFTKGQYF. As DNA, the CDR3 is TGTGCCAGCAGTGATCCCGAGGTCGGGGGGTTCACCAAGGGCCAGTATTTT. J is TRBJ2-3 and V is TRBV25-1; TRBD2 matches 7 bases. CDR1 is MGHDK and CDR2 is SYGVNS in the germline V gene. This CDR3 comprises 17 residues. V lost 3 bases, J lost 12 bases, and 21 bases stayed unmatched.

V gene TRBV14 combines with J gene TRBJ1-1; 7 bases line up with TRBD1. Unmatched junction bases numbered 8, after V lost 9 bases and J lost 1 base. Germline V gives CDR1 SGHDN, CDR2 FVKESK. CDR3 length: 14 amino acids. CDR3 loop: CARNRGDANTEAFF. DNA of the CDR3: TGTGCCAGGAACAGGGGTGACGCGAACACTGAAGCTTTCTTT.

This clone was recorded at least ten times. CDR3 nucleotides: TGCGCCAGCAGCTCGGGGGACAGGGGGACCTATGGCTACACCTTC. Protein sequence: CASSSGDRGTYGYTF. This rearrangement joins TRBV5-1 to TRBJ1-2, with TRBD1 matching over 11 bases. J was trimmed by 4 bases and V by 3 bases; bases with no gene match: 5. CDR3 length: 15 amino acids. The germline V gene has CDR1 SGHRS and CDR2 YFSETQ.

V usage is TRBV11-2 and J usage is TRBJ1-2, with 8 bases that match TRBD1. The CDR3 consists of 16 residues. The V gene's germline CDR1 is SGHAT and CDR2 FQNNGV. Losses at the gene ends were 5 bases for V and 4 bases for J; bases not matched to a gene: 12. The CDR3 DNA follows: TGTGCCAGCAGCCGTCTCGACAGGGGTTTTGGCTATGGCTACACCTTC. The encoded protein is CASSRLDRGFGYGYTF.

This clone turned up a few times. The CDR3 loop is CASRAGSRYGYTF. CDR3 nucleotide sequence: TGTGCCAGCAGGGCGGGGAGCCGCTATGGCTACACCTTC. This rearrangement joins TRBV2 to TRBJ1-2; D ambiguous. The CDR3 loop spans 13 amino acids. In germline, CDR1 is SNHLY, CDR2 FYNNEI. Trimming shortened V by 6 bases and J by 4 bases, and 12 bases separated the two germline ends. Using reference TRBV2 and TRBJ1-2 for the parts outside the CDR3, the full variable domain is EPEVTQTPSHQVTQMGQEVILRCVPISNHLYFYWYRQILGQKVEFLVSFYNNEISEKSEIFDDQFSVERPDGSNFTLKIRSTKLEDSAMYFCASRAGSRYGYTFGSGTRLTVV.

The J gene is TRBJ2-1, the V gene TRBV7-2, with 12 bases fitting TRBD2. The CDR3 runs to 18 residues. Losses at the gene ends were 2 bases for V and 3 bases for J; bases not matched to a gene: 8. CDR1 and CDR2 from the germline V gene are SGHTA and FQGNSA. The CDR3: CASSLTTSGGSFYNEQFF. CDR3 nucleotides: TGTGCCAGCAGCTTAACTACTAGCGGGGGGTCCTTCTACAATGAGCAGTTCTTC.

This rearrangement joins TRBV5-3 to TRBJ2-7, with a possible D match to TRBD1 (5 bases). TRBV5-3 is known as an ORF, though its function is uncertain. V gave up 4 bases and J gave up 4 bases, with 18 bases separating them. The CDR3 is made up of 15 amino acids. The DNA for the CDR3 is TGTGCCAGAAGCCGGATTGGCAGGGCGGATTACGAGCAGTACTTC. Translating gives CARSRIGRADYEQYF.

This clone came up once. The J gene is TRBJ1-6, the V gene TRBV7-2, with 7 bases lining up with TRBD1. CDR1 and CDR2 (germline): SGHTA, FQGNSA. The CDR3 totals 15 residues. Losses at the gene ends were 1 base for V and 7 bases for J; bases not matched to a gene: 4. The CDR3 here is CASSLVAGGNSPLHF. The CDR3 bases are TGTGCCAGCAGCTTAGTGGCAGGGGGGAATTCACCCCTCCACTTT. The complete variable domain, with remaining parts taken from reference TRBV7-2 and TRBJ1-6, reads GAGVSQSPSNKVTEKGKDVELRCDPISGHTALYWYRQSLGQGLEFLIYFQGNSAPDKSGLPSDRFSAERTGGSVSTLTIQRTQQEDSAVYLCASSLVAGGNSPLHFGNGTRLTVT.

This clone appeared a few times. The chain combines TRBV7-9 with TRBJ2-1; 8 bases match TRBD2. Germline V lookup: CDR1 SEHNR, CDR2 FQNEAQ (reference sequence). The CDR3 contains 18 residues. The ends lost 4 bases at V and 2 bases at J; junction bases unmatched: 13. The DNA for the CDR3 is TGTGCCAGCAGCTCTTGGGTCGGGACTAGTATTACCTACAATGAGCAGTTCTTC. Its translation is CASSSWVGTSITYNEQFF. The full variable domain, with the rest looked up from reference TRBV7-9 and TRBJ2-1, is DTGVSQNPRHKITKRGQNVTFRCDPISEHNRLYWYRQTLGQGPEFLTYFQNEAQLEKSRLLSDRFSAERPKGSFSTLEIQRTEQGDSAMYLCASSSWVGTSITYNEQFFGPGTRLTVL.

The chain links TRBV5-1 to TRBJ2-1, with TRBD1 as a possible D gene (6 bases). The germline V gene has CDR1 SGHRS and CDR2 YFSETQ. The CDR3 covers 15 residues. V dropped 0 bases and J dropped 3 bases, with 10 bases sitting between them. CDR3 sequence reads: CASSLVGGIYNEQFF. DNA for the CDR3: TGCGCCAGCAGCTTGGTAGGGGGAATCTACAATGAGCAGTTCTTC.

The gene calls are TRBV4-2 and TRBJ2-2, with TRBD2 matching over 15 bases. The trim removed 4 bases at V and 6 bases at J, leaving 0 bases unmatched. The CDR3 loop spans 15 amino acids. Germline V gene lookup returns CDR1 LGHNA and CDR2 YNFKEQ. This CDR3 is CASSRTSGGAGELFF. CDR3 DNA: TGTGCCAGCAGCCGGACTAGCGGGGGGGCCGGGGAGCTGTTTTTT.

This chain connects TRBV7-9 to TRBJ2-2; 7 bases are shared with TRBD1. CDR3 length: 13 residues. V was clipped by 4 bases and J by 11 bases; unmatched bases: 7. The V gene's germline CDR1 is SEHNR and CDR2 FQNEAQ (reference sequence). CDR3 DNA sequence: TGTGCCAGCAGCTCGACAGGGTCAGATGAGCTGTTTTTT. Translated, it gives CASSSTGSDELFF.

V gene TRBV9 combines with J gene TRBJ2-3; 12 nucleotides line up with TRBD2. V shed 3 bases, J shed 2 bases, and the junction held 1 base outside the gene matches. This CDR3 has 15 amino acids. Germline V lookup: CDR1 SGDLS, CDR2 YYNGEE. The chain's CDR3 is CASSGLAGVTDTQYF. In DNA, the CDR3 is TGTGCCAGCAGCGGACTAGCGGGGGTCACAGATACGCAGTATTTT.

This chain uses TRBV7-8 with TRBJ1-1, with 10 bases that match TRBD1. J gave up 8 bases and V 8 bases, and 20 bases lay outside the gene matches. Germline loops: CDR1 SGHVS, CDR2 FQNEAQ. The CDR3 has 17 residues. The CDR3 spells CASHPGPRDRGAVEAFF. The CDR3 DNA follows: TGTGCCAGCCACCCCGGTCCCCGGGACAGGGGTGCAGTAGAAGCTTTCTTT.